Shown below are 16 T cell receptor beta chains from a single sample sequenced in a study of cytomegalovirus exposure and HLA in healthy donors. With 60 Vbeta and 13 Jbeta primers, the PCR was carried out. Sequencing used immunoSEQ multiplex PCR; TCRdb keeps in-frame clones, though not all of them. The sample has approximately 190,000 clones; about 84% are singletons. Sequenced sample: PBMCs. These receptors all come from a man in his forties or fifties in good health and CMV-seronegative.

The chain recombines TRBV29-1 with TRBJ2-1; the match to TRBD2 covers 8 bases. Germline CDR1 and CDR2: SQVTM and ANQGSEA. V shed 3 bases and J 6 bases; nucleotides not matched to a gene: 10. This CDR3 has 15 residues. The CDR3 DNA sequence: TGCAGCGTTGACGGAGCGGGGGCCCTACGCAATGAGCAGTTCTTC. It yields the protein CSVDGAGALRNEQFF.

The chain couples TRBV11-2 to TRBJ2-7; D is possibly TRBD2 (6 bases). Trimming stripped 5 bases from V and 4 bases from J, with 15 bases between. Germline V gives CDR1 SGHAT, CDR2 FQNNGV. CDR3 length equals 14 residues. CDR3 coding DNA: TGTGCCAGCAGCCCCCCCGGAGGGCGTTACGAGCAGTACTTC. This translates into CASSPPGGRYEQYF.

Note on this clone: Other DNA sequences in this specimen translate into the identical CDR3. V gene TRBV9 combines with J gene TRBJ2-1, with 8 positions matching TRBD2. The trim removed 2 bases at V and 0 bases at J, leaving 1 base unmatched. Germline CDR1 reads SGDLS; CDR2 reads YYNGEE. CDR3 length: 15 amino acids. For the CDR3, the DNA is TGTGCCAGCAGCGTGAGCGGGGGCTCCTACAATGAGCAGTTCTTC. This sequence encodes CASSVSGGSYNEQFF.

Of note for this clone: At one end the junction does not follow the germline gene, possibly because of a read error. The V and J genes are TRBV7-7 and TRBJ2-3; 8 bases align to TRBD1. There are 14 residues in the CDR3. The V gene's germline CDR1 is SSHAT and CDR2 FNYEAQ (reference sequence). This CDR3 is CASSSTGGADTQYF. DNA for the CDR3: TGTGCTAGCAGCTCAACAGGGGGAGCAGATACGCAGTATTTT.

This clone has a single count. The chain is built from TRBV7-9 and TRBJ2-3; 11 nucleotides align to TRBD2. V lost 5 bases and J lost 0; bases outside the gene matches: 7. CDR1 SEHNR and CDR2 FQNEAQ come from the germline V gene (reference sequence). The CDR3 spans 17 residues. Written as DNA, the CDR3 is TGTGCCAGCAGCCCCTGGACTAGCGGGCCAAGCACAGATACGCAGTATTTT. It is translated as CASSPWTSGPSTDTQYF.

The rearrangement links TRBV7-9 to TRBJ1-4, with 8 positions matching TRBD1. V was pared by 2 bases and J by 7 bases, with 6 bases of the junction left unmatched. CDR3 length: 15 residues. In germline, CDR1 is SEHNR, CDR2 FQNEAQ (reference sequence). The CDR3 DNA reads as TGTGCCAGCAGCTTACGGACAGGGCCAGCTGAAAAACTGTTTTTT. Translation gives CASSLRTGPAEKLFF.

The chain recombines TRBV6-5 with TRBJ1-4, with 8 bases that match TRBD1. Germline CDR1 MNHEY, CDR2 SVGAGI. There are 14 residues in the CDR3. The V and J ends lost 4 bases and 5 bases, in that order; junction bases with no gene match: 3. CDR3 DNA: TGTGCCAGCAGTTTCAGACAGGGGAATGAAAAACTGTTTTTT. It encodes CASSFRQGNEKLFF.

This sequence joins TRBV6-5 and TRBJ2-7; D gene ambiguous. The CDR3 runs 11 residues. CDR1 MNHEY and CDR2 SVGAGI come from the germline V gene. V was pared by 10 bases and J by 5 bases, with 12 bases between. CDR3 nucleotide sequence: TGTGCCACCTTCGGAGTGGACGAGCAGTACTTC. Amino acids: CATFGVDEQYF.

The CDR3 spells CASSFRSNYGYTF. CDR3 coding DNA: TGTGCCAGCAGTTTCAGGTCCAACTATGGCTACACCTTC. The rearrangement joins TRBV27 to TRBJ1-2; D remains ambiguous. CDR1 MNHEY and CDR2 SMNVEV come from the germline V gene (reference sequence). V was shortened by 3 bases and J by 2 bases, with 7 bases between the two germline ends. The CDR3 length is 13 residues.

Only one count was recorded for this clone. The rearrangement links TRBV5-7 to TRBJ1-2, with D unresolved. TRBV5-7 is assigned to the ORF class and has an uncertain function. This CDR3 comprises 13 residues. Trimming left V 3 bases short and J 6 bases short, with 12 bases between. CDR3 nucleotide sequence: TGTGCCAGCAGCTCCACGGGGATCCATGGCTACACCTTC. Translating it yields CASSSTGIHGYTF.

The gene calls are TRBV7-9 and TRBJ2-7; 7 bases are shared with TRBD1. Germline CDR1 SEHNR, CDR2 FQNEAQ (reference sequence). Germline trimming cut 4 bases from V and 5 bases from J; bases unmatched to any gene: 8. This CDR3 region has 14 residues. The CDR3 DNA is TGTGCCAGCAGCTACGACAGGGCTTCCGACGAGCAGTACTTC. Amino acids: CASSYDRASDEQYF.

This clone has only a few counts. The genes are TRBV7-3 and TRBJ2-2; TRBD1 aligns across 7 bases. V shed 5 bases, J shed 6 bases, and the junction held 12 bases outside the gene matches. In germline, CDR1 is SGHTA, CDR2 FQGTGA. The CDR3 consists of 16 residues. This CDR3 is CASSTLLLGGPGELFF. The CDR3 nucleotides read TGTGCCAGCAGCACGCTCCTGTTAGGGGGCCCCGGGGAGCTGTTTTTT.

The V gene is TRBV7-2, the J gene TRBJ2-7; 8 nucleotides align to TRBD1. CDR3 length equals 14 residues. Germline-derived CDR1 and CDR2 are SGHTA and FQGNSA. With V trimmed by 3 bases and J by 6 bases, 7 bases remained unmatched. The CDR3 reads CASSLGTGYLEQYF. CDR3 DNA sequence: TGTGCCAGCAGCTTGGGGACAGGTTATCTCGAGCAGTACTTC.

This clone was seen a few times. V and J are TRBV7-2 and TRBJ2-1; 11 nucleotides match TRBD2. With 2 bases clipped from V and 2 bases from J, the junction kept 8 bases outside the gene matches. Germline CDR1 is SGHTA and CDR2 is FQGNSA. CDR3 length equals 18 residues. This CDR3 reads CASSLNPSGGSAYNEQFF. For the CDR3, the DNA is TGTGCCAGCAGCTTAAACCCTAGCGGGGGGTCGGCCTACAATGAGCAGTTCTTC.

The rearrangement links TRBV27 to TRBJ2-2; 7 bases fit TRBD1. Trimming removed 7 bases from V and 7 bases from J; junction bases left unmatched: 12. Germline V lookup: CDR1 MNHEY, CDR2 SMNVEV (reference sequence). This CDR3 contains 15 residues. CDR3 nucleotides: TGTGCCAGCACTCGACTGACAGGGCGGCGCGGGGAGCTGTTTTTT. Encoded protein: CASTRLTGRRGELFF.

The genes are TRBV30 and TRBJ1-3, with D unclear. The CDR3 has 15 amino acids. V lost 1 base to trimming and J lost 0 bases, with 10 bases between them. The germline V gene encodes CDR1 GTSNPN and CDR2 SVGIG (reference sequence). The CDR3 DNA reads TGTGCCTGGAGTGCCCTCTGGAGCTCTGGAAACACCATATATTTT. Its translation is CAWSALWSSGNTIYF.